The source of this T cell receptor (beta chain) is a study of beta chain features in type 1 diabetes. A few counts support this clone. What it recognizes is unknown. Reverse transcribing all isolated RNA meant expressed TCRB transcripts were sequenced. Sequenced by immunoSEQ multiplex PCR; TCRdb stores in-frame clones only, minus some. Among under 300,000 clones, less than 30% were seen once, and the ten largest hold about 0.011%. From germline, CDR1 is LNHDA and CDR2 SQIVND (reference sequence). CDR3 length: 19 residues. The trim removed 4 bases at V and 5 bases at J, leaving 16 bases unmatched. Findings and limits, study-wide: For Type 1 diabetes patients, all four CD4+ subsets carried TCRB CDR3s that were moderately but significantly shorter.

This receptor was taken from a woman aged 25 to 39 with type 1 diabetes. The sequencing sample was made of naive CD4+ T cells from blood. V and J are TRBV19 and TRBJ2-2; 10 nucleotides match TRBD2. CDR3 sequence reads: CASSTGGYGLAGATGELFF. The CDR3 DNA reads as TGTGCCAGTAGTACAGGGGGATACGGGCTAGCGGGAGCGACCGGGGAGCTGTTTTTT.